This passage covers 18 T cell receptor beta chains from one sample sequenced in a study of a mutant IDH1 vaccine in newly diagnosed glioma. The data were produced by immunoSEQ multiplex PCR, yet TCRdb's version contains in-frame clones alone and is incomplete. The profile shows about 77,000 clones, more than 80% of them singletons. Their antigens remain unidentified. Described time point: week 23, last vaccination. Mutant IDH1 20-mer peptide, at 300 ug, made up each vaccine dose, with topical imiquimod. The sequencing here drew on PBMCs, taken from a glioma patient whose treatment included an IDH1 peptide vaccine. All receptors derive from a woman aged 45-65 years with glioma.

The CDR3 DNA is TGTGCCAGCAGTGGCATCAACAGGATGGACAACTATGGCTACACCTTC. It codes for CASSGINRMDNYGYTF. The gene calls are TRBV6-1 and TRBJ1-2; D possibly corresponds to TRBD1 (5 bases). CDR1 is MNHNS and CDR2 is SASEGT in the germline V gene. Trimming took 4 bases from V and 2 from J, leaving 17 bases between them. The CDR3 runs 16 residues.

The genes are TRBV6-5 and TRBJ1-4; the match to TRBD1 covers 8 bases. This CDR3 is built from 14 residues. V lost 6 bases and J lost 6; bases outside the gene matches: 6. Germline CDR1 is MNHEY and CDR2 is SVGAGI. The CDR3, as DNA: TGTGCCAGCAGAAAAGGACAGGGCGATGAAAAACTGTTTTTT. Amino acid sequence: CASRKGQGDEKLFF.

This rearrangement joins TRBV28 to TRBJ2-7; TRBD1 matches at 7 bases. The CDR3 sequence is 15 residues long. J gave up 0 bases and V 6 bases, and 8 bases lay outside the gene matches. Per the germline V gene, CDR1 is MDHEN and CDR2 is SYDVKM. CDR3 sequence: CASRPQGPSSYEQYF. The CDR3 DNA is TGTGCCAGCAGGCCACAGGGGCCTAGCTCCTACGAGCAGTACTTC.

The gene calls are TRBV12-2 and TRBJ2-2; TRBD2 is the table's D call, not checked against the DNA. TRBV12-2 is given as a pseudogene. The CDR3 contains 21 residues. CDR3 nucleotides: TGTGCAAGTCGCTTAGCCTACCCAGCCGGGACTAGCGATTTTGGAACCGGGGAGCTGTTTTTT. It codes for CASRLAYPAGTSDFGTGELFF.

V is TRBV4-1 and J is TRBJ2-1; TRBD2 aligns across 7 bases. Losses at the gene ends were 1 base for V and 3 bases for J; bases not matched to a gene: 3. The CDR3 has 15 residues. The germline gives CDR1 MGHRA, CDR2 YSYEKL. CDR3 nucleotides: TGCGCCAGCAGCCAAGTAGGCGGGAGCTACAATGAGCAGTTCTTC. As protein: CASSQVGGSYNEQFF.

In DNA, the CDR3 is TGCGCCAGCAGTCAATCGGTCTCAGGGTCATGGAACACCATATATTTT. Translating it yields CASSQSVSGSWNTIYF. V gene TRBV23-1 combines with J gene TRBJ1-3; a possible D gene is TRBD1 (5 bases). TRBV23-1 is known as an ORF, though its function is uncertain. The CDR3 runs to 16 residues. Trimming took off 0 bases at V and 7 bases at J, with 16 bases between the two ends.

The chain joins TRBV9 to TRBJ2-2; 11 bases line up with TRBD2. The CDR3 contains 18 residues. V lost 4 bases and J lost 4; bases outside the gene matches: 12. CDR1 is SGDLS and CDR2 is YYNGEE in the germline V gene. CDR3 residues: CASSFGTSGVRSTGELFF. DNA for the CDR3: TGTGCCAGCAGCTTTGGGACTAGCGGAGTTAGGAGCACCGGGGAGCTGTTTTTT.

The chain couples TRBV9 to TRBJ2-1, with 7 bases aligning to TRBD1. The V gene's germline CDR1 is SGDLS and CDR2 YYNGEE. Trimming took 4 bases from V and 5 from J; bases not matched to a gene: 9. The CDR3 consists of 15 residues. CDR3: CASSSGAGGDNEQFF. Here the CDR3 DNA reads TGTGCCAGCAGCTCAGGGGCAGGGGGAGACAATGAGCAGTTCTTC.

The chain links TRBV23-1 to TRBJ1-5; 12 bases map to TRBD1. TRBV23-1 is an open reading frame, and its role is uncertain. CDR3 size: 16 residues. The J segment lost 6 bases and the V segment lost 1 base, leaving 4 bases of the junction unmatched. CDR3 protein: CASSQFRDRGPQPQHF. CDR3 DNA sequence: TGCGCCAGCAGTCAATTTAGGGACAGGGGGCCTCAGCCCCAGCATTTT.

The rearrangement links TRBV6-5 to TRBJ2-7; 8 bases agree with TRBD1. Germline CDR1 is MNHEY and CDR2 is SVGAGI. The length of the CDR3 is 15 residues. With 0 bases clipped from V and 7 bases from J, the junction kept 8 bases outside the gene matches. CDR3 amino acids: CASSYSSGGSGEQYF. The CDR3 DNA is TGTGCCAGCAGTTACTCATCAGGGGGCTCGGGTGAGCAGTACTTC.

The chain joins TRBV2 to TRBJ1-2; TRBD1 aligns across 9 bases. J lost 3 bases, V lost 1 base, and 3 bases had no gene match. This CDR3 comprises 15 residues. CDR1 and CDR2 from the germline V gene are SNHLY and FYNNEI. The CDR3 bases are TGTGCCAGCAGTGAAGAGGGGACAGGGCACTATGGCTACACCTTC. Its translation: CASSEEGTGHYGYTF. The variable domain in full, with the rest retrieved from reference TRBV2 and TRBJ1-2, is EPEVTQTPSHQVTQMGQEVILRCVPISNHLYFYWYRQILGQKVEFLVSFYNNEISEKSEIFDDQFSVERPDGSNFTLKIRSTKLEDSAMYFCASSEEGTGHYGYTFGSGTRLTVV.

In its sample, this clone was seen a few times. CDR3 sequence: CASSLRREVGYGYTF. CDR3 nucleotide sequence: TGTGCCAGCAGCTTACGCAGGGAGGTGGGCTATGGCTACACCTTC. The rearrangement links TRBV7-8 to TRBJ1-2; D might be TRBD1 (5 bases). Germline CDR1 and CDR2: SGHVS and FQNEAQ. Between the trimmed V and J ends, which lost 2 bases and 4 bases, there was a span of 14 bases. The CDR3 totals 15 residues.

This clone was seen a handful of times. The CDR3 spells CASSIEGRLSNEKLFF. The CDR3 DNA is TGTGCCAGTAGTATAGAGGGCAGACTCAGCAATGAAAAACTGTTTTTT. V usage is TRBV19 and J usage is TRBJ1-4; D gene ambiguous. V was pared by 0 bases and J by 5 bases, with 13 bases between. The CDR3 totals 16 residues. Germline V lookup: CDR1 LNHDA, CDR2 SQIVND (reference sequence).

This chain links TRBV9 with TRBJ1-2; 8 positions agree with TRBD1. Germline loops: CDR1 SGDLS, CDR2 YYNGEE. Trimming took 3 bases from V and 5 from J; bases not matched to a gene: 9. The CDR3 is 15 amino acids. The CDR3 DNA is TGTGCCAGCAGCGCGGGACCGGGACAGGTATATGGCTACACCTTC. Amino acid sequence: CASSAGPGQVYGYTF.

The rearrangement joins TRBV5-1 to TRBJ2-3; 14 positions agree with TRBD2. CDR3 length equals 20 residues. Germline CDR1 reads SGHRS; CDR2 reads YFSETQ. The trim removed 3 bases at V and 4 bases at J, leaving 16 bases unmatched. CDR3 nucleotide sequence: TGCGCCAGCAGCTCCTTACCGGGACTAGCGGGAGTAAGTCCCTCAGATACGCAGTATTTT. Encoded protein: CASSSLPGLAGVSPSDTQYF.

This clone has only a few counts. This rearrangement joins TRBV28 to TRBJ2-1, with TRBD2 matching 11 bases. Germline CDR1 is MDHEN and CDR2 is SYDVKM. J was trimmed by 4 bases and V by 5 bases; bases with no gene match: 16. This CDR3 contains 19 residues. The CDR3 loop is CASSLSLAGGVSSYNEQFF. CDR3 sequence (DNA): TGTGCCAGCAGTCTTTCCTTAGCGGGAGGGGTTTCTTCGTACAATGAGCAGTTCTTC. The whole variable domain, filled in from reference TRBV28 and TRBJ2-1, reads DVKVTQSSRYLVKRTGEKVFLECVQDMDHENMFWYRQDPGLGLRLIYFSYDVKMKEKGDIPEGYSVSREKKERFSLILESASTNQTSMYLCASSLSLAGGVSSYNEQFFGPGTRLTVL.

This clone was counted a single time. The CDR3 loop reads CASSPAPGTSGRGSYNEQFF. The CDR3 DNA is TGTGCCAGCAGCCCTGCGCCTGGGACTAGCGGGAGGGGCTCCTACAATGAGCAGTTCTTC. The chain combines TRBV13 with TRBJ2-1; 16 bases map to TRBD2. The V segment lost 5 bases and the J segment 0 bases; nucleotides outside the gene matches: 10. From germline, CDR1 is PRHDT and CDR2 FYEKMQ (reference sequence). This CDR3 is 20 amino acids long.

This clone appeared a few times. The chain recombines TRBV2 with TRBJ1-1, with D tentatively TRBD1 (5 bases). The CDR3 is 14 residues long. Per the germline V gene, CDR1 is SNHLY and CDR2 is FYNNEI. The V end lost 7 bases, the J end lost 0 bases, and 12 bases lay between the germline ends. CDR3 DNA: TGTGCCAGCATAGGGGCAGGGATGAACACTGAAGCTTTCTTT. Protein: CASIGAGMNTEAFF.